Listed below are T cell receptor beta chains from one sample, sequenced in a study of blood T cell repertoires in COVID-19. The assay was immunoSEQ multiplex PCR, and TCRdb's table has in-frame clones only and misses some. The sample shows over 150,000 clones, 76% of them seen only once. The sequenced sample consisted of peripheral blood. The receptor set was obtained from a woman of 80 years or more with acute or convalescent COVID-19. CDR3s include the opening cysteine and the closing phenylalanine or tryptophan. Fields, in order: clone size, J gene, V gene, D gene, CDR3 DNA, CDR3 protein. The D gene is left open where the match is weak. The listing skips clone size in some rows; elsewhere it reads once, few, many or a size class.

NA TRBJ2-5 TRBV2 TRBD2 TGTGCCAGCAGAAAAGAGGCGGTAGCGGGAGAAGAGACCCAGTACTTC CASRKEAVAGEETQYF
NA TRBJ1-5 TRBV27 NA TGTGCCAGCAGTCCAGAAACAGGGAAGGGTCAGCCCCAGCATTTT CASSPETGKGQPQHF
NA TRBJ1-2 TRBV19 NA TGTGCCAGTAAACCCCGGGGTTATGGCTACACCTTC CASKPRGYGYTF
NA TRBJ2-5 TRBV10-3 TRBD2 TGTGCCATCAAGCGGGGGGGAGGGCAAGAGACCCAGTACTTC CAIKRGGGQETQYF
NA TRBJ1-1 TRBV5-5 NA TGTGCCAGCACCCTTTACACTGAAGCTTTCTTT CASTLYTEAFF
NA TRBJ1-3 TRBV18 NA TGTGCCAGCTCACTCGACAGGCACTCTGGAAACACCATATATTTT CASSLDRHSGNTIYF
NA TRBJ1-5 TRBV7-9 NA TGTGCCAGCAGCTATCTTAATCAGCCCCAGCATTTT CASSYLNQPQHF
NA TRBJ1-1 TRBV19 TRBD1 TGTGCCAGTAGTTTCAACAGGGGTATGAACACTGAAGCTTTCTTT CASSFNRGMNTEAFF
NA TRBJ2-3 TRBV24-1 NA TGTGCCACCAGTGCCCCGCCGTTGAGGGGGAACACAGATACGCAGTATTTT CATSAPPLRGNTDTQYF
NA TRBJ2-7 TRBV7-2 TRBD1 TGTGCCAGCGAATCCCCGGGACAGGGGGCGTACGAGCAGTACTTC CASESPGQGAYEQYF
NA TRBJ2-7 TRBV23-1 TRBD1 TGCGCCAGCAGTCAAAGCATCAGGGGGTCCCACGAGCAGTACTTC CASSQSIRGSHEQYF
NA TRBJ2-3 TRBV6-2/TRBV6-3 TRBD2 TGTGCCAGCAGTACCTCCGGGACTAGTAGCACAGATACGCAGTATTTT CASSTSGTSSTDTQYF
NA TRBJ1-2 TRBV20-1 NA TGCAGTGCTAGATCGGTTCATGGCTACACCTTC CSARSVHGYTF
NA TRBJ1-2 TRBV18 NA TGTGCCAGCTCACCAATCCAGGGTGCCCAGGGTGGCTACACCTTC CASSPIQGAQGGYTF
few TRBJ2-2 TRBV11-2 NA TGTGCCAGCAGCTTGTTAGCGGTGGGCGACACCGGGGAGCTGTTTTTT CASSLLAVGDTGELFF
NA TRBJ1-1 TRBV19 NA TGTGCCAGTAGCCAACAGCGGGAGAACACTGAAGCTTTCTTT CASSQQRENTEAFF
NA TRBJ1-1 TRBV4-3 TRBD1 TGCGCCAGCAGCCACCCGACAGGGAAGGACACTGAAGCTTTCTTT CASSHPTGKDTEAFF
NA TRBJ1-5 TRBV19 NA TGTGCCAGCACCCGGGACACAAATAGCAATCAGCCCCAGCATTTT CASTRDTNSNQPQHF